This T cell receptor (beta chain) was recorded in a study of blood T cell repertoires in COVID-19. This clone occurred many times. The assay was immunoSEQ multiplex PCR, and TCRdb's table has in-frame clones only and misses some. Among roughly 110,000 clones listed, around 85% were seen once. CDR3 length: 13 residues. Trimming stripped 4 bases from V and 8 bases from J, with 15 bases between. Germline V CDR1 and CDR2: SGHNT, YYREEE (reference sequence). Sequenced input: peripheral blood. V and J are TRBV5-4 and TRBJ1-2; D possibly corresponds to TRBD1 (6 bases). This receptor was identified in a man aged 45-65 years with acute or convalescent COVID-19. Written as DNA, the CDR3 is TGTGCCAGCAGCCTGAGAGGGGGATGGGGCTACACCTTC. As protein: CASSLRGGWGYTF.